Shown below are 23 T cell receptor beta chains from a single sample sequenced in a study of blood T cells in healthy people across ages (dated by TCRdb to between 2014 and 2017). Library preparation used 5' RACE. These reads were obtained on an Illumina HiSeq 2500. A second PCR of about 7 to 12 cycles was run with a J-beta primer mix and a sample-barcoded 5' primer. Using fastp trimming at Q25 and MiXCR clonotype assembly, TCRdb reanalyzed the public sequencing data and kept in-frame beta chains. CDR3 protein sequences are deduplicated, and each keeps its most common genes and DNA. Across this sample there are just over 1 million distinct CDR3 sequences, with under 45% seen only once. Of the sample, approximately 17% falls within the top ten clones. The sequenced sample consisted of blood. The receptors stem from a woman aged 55-69 years in good health.

This clonotype turned up a few times. This may be a read error: a much more frequent sequence differs by one nucleotide. The V call is TRBV5-5, the J call TRBJ2-7, with TRBD2 matching over 10 bases. Trimming took 4 bases from V and 3 from J; bases not matched to a gene: 4. Germline CDR1 is SGHKS and CDR2 is YYEKEE (reference sequence). The CDR3 loop spans 14 amino acids. The CDR3 sequence: CASSPTSGHYEQYF. The CDR3 nucleotides are TGTGCCAGCAGCCCGACTAGCGGGCACTACGAGCAGTACTTC.

The chain links TRBV20-1 to TRBJ2-1; D possibly corresponds to TRBD1 (6 bases). The CDR3 length is 15 residues. Germline V gene data show CDR1 as DFQATT and CDR2 as SNEGSKA (reference sequence). V lost 5 bases, J lost 0 bases, and 14 bases lay in between. CDR3 nucleotides: TGCAGTGCTCAACAGGGAGAAACCTCCTACAATGAGCAGTTCTTC. This gives the protein CSAQQGETSYNEQFF.

The chain carries TRBV6-2 or TRBV6-3 and TRBJ2-7, with D hard to call. Trimming shortened V by 5 bases and J by 4 bases, and 15 bases separated the two germline ends. Per germline, CDR1 MNHEY and CDR2 SVGEGT. The CDR3 totals 14 residues. The CDR3 region is CASSDPIEPYEQYF. The CDR3 bases are TGTGCCAGCAGTGACCCCATCGAACCATACGAGCAGTACTTC.

This chain joins TRBV7-2 and TRBJ2-7; the D gene is possibly TRBD1 (6 bases). Germline V gene data show CDR1 as SGHTA and CDR2 as FQGNSA. The V and J ends lost 1 base and 7 bases respectively, with 17 bases between them. The CDR3 extends over 15 amino acids. CDR3 bases: TGTGCCAGCAGCTTAGTTGGACAGCAGTCTATTGAGCAGTACTTC. This encodes CASSLVGQQSIEQYF. Full variable domain (outside the CDR3, taken from reference TRBV7-2 and TRBJ2-7): GAGVSQSPSNKVTEKGKDVELRCDPISGHTALYWYRQSLGQGLEFLIYFQGNSAPDKSGLPSDRFSAERTGGSVSTLTIQRTQQEDSAVYLCASSLVGQQSIEQYFGPGTRLTVT.

V is TRBV12-3 or TRBV12-4 and J is TRBJ1-2; 8 bases are shared with TRBD1. The CDR3 is made up of 15 amino acids. Germline trimming cut 6 bases from V and 4 bases from J; bases unmatched to any gene: 10. The CDR3 loop reads CASRLTGQATYGYTF. CDR3 sequence (DNA): TGTGCCAGCAGGTTAACGGGACAGGCGACCTATGGCTACACCTTC.

This clonotype was detected ten times or more. The chain is built from TRBV12-3 or TRBV12-4 and TRBJ2-5; no firm D call. The CDR3 runs to 14 residues. Trimming took 2 bases from V and 3 from J, leaving 10 bases between them. As DNA, the CDR3 is TGTGCCAGCAGTTTAAGTCTAGTTAAAGAGACCCAGTACTTC. Translated, it gives CASSLSLVKETQYF.

This sequence joins TRBV3-1 and TRBJ2-5, with 9 bases identical to TRBD2. The DNA end is a closer match to TRBJ2-7, so the J assignment may be wrong. Germline CDR1 reads LGHDT; CDR2 reads YNNKEL (reference sequence). The CDR3 is 14 residues long. The CDR3 region is CASSQAREGYEQYF. Written as DNA, the CDR3 is TGTGCCAGCAGCCAAGCGCGGGAGGGCTACGAGCAGTACTTC.

The rearrangement uses TRBV2 and TRBJ1-2; no firm D call. Germline loops: CDR1 SNHLY, CDR2 FYNNEI. Deletions cut 2 bases from V and 4 bases from J, with 5 bases between. This CDR3 has 12 amino acids. The CDR3 sequence: CASSETAYGYTF. The CDR3 DNA sequence: TGTGCCAGCAGTGAAACAGCCTATGGCTACACCTTC.

Regarding this clonotype: A much bigger clone sits one base away, suggesting this may be a read error. The rearrangement joins TRBV12-3 or TRBV12-4 to TRBJ2-5, with a possible D match to TRBD1 (5 bases). Trimming removed 6 bases at V and 11 bases at J, with 22 bases between. The CDR3 totals 14 residues. As DNA, the CDR3 is TGTGCCAGCAGCAGGGCCCAGGTATACAATGAGCAGTACTTC. This sequence encodes CASSRAQVYNEQYF.

This chain connects TRBV5-6 to TRBJ2-1; D possibly corresponds to TRBD1 (5 bases). CDR1 SGHDT and CDR2 YYEEEE come from the germline V gene. Deletions cut 3 bases from V and 0 bases from J, with 16 bases between. The CDR3 runs 17 residues. This chain's CDR3 is CASSWATGVSSYNEQFF. CDR3 sequence (DNA): TGTGCCAGCAGCTGGGCAACAGGTGTTAGCTCCTACAATGAGCAGTTCTTC.

DNA for the CDR3: TGTGCCAGCACTCCGGGACTAGCGGGATTCGGCTCCTACAATGAGCAGTTCTTC. Protein product: CASTPGLAGFGSYNEQFF. The chain links TRBV12-3 or TRBV12-4 to TRBJ2-1, with 13 bases lining up with TRBD2. The length of the CDR3 is 18 residues. The J segment lost 0 bases and the V segment lost 7 bases, leaving 9 bases of the junction unmatched.

The CDR3 nucleotides are TGTGCCAGCCGTGCCCGGGATAACACTGAAGCTTTCTTT. Translation gives CASRARDNTEAFF. The chain combines TRBV12-3 or TRBV12-4 with TRBJ1-1; D remains ambiguous. CDR3 length: 13 amino acids. With 8 bases removed from V and 2 bases from J, the gap between germline ends came to 12 bases.

The chain uses TRBV6-5 and TRBJ2-1, with a possible D match to TRBD2 (6 bases). CDR3 size: 15 residues. V was pared by 5 bases and J by 8 bases, with 19 bases between. The germline CDR1 and CDR2 sequences are MNHEY and SVGAGI. The chain's CDR3 is CASSEIGTSRHEQFF. CDR3 nucleotide sequence: TGTGCCAGCAGTGAAATTGGGACTTCCAGACATGAGCAGTTCTTC.

The chain is built from TRBV5-1 and TRBJ2-3; D is possibly TRBD2 (6 bases). Trimming pared 3 bases from V and 3 bases from J, leaving 20 bases between. Germline loops: CDR1 SGHRS, CDR2 YFSETQ. This CDR3 is built from 17 residues. CDR3 DNA sequence: TGCGCCAGCAGCTCGGGGGTTAGGGTGACGGCGACAGATACGCAGTATTTT. Amino acids: CASSSGVRVTATDTQYF.

Ten or more counts support this clonotype. The chain joins TRBV6-1 to TRBJ2-7, with 9 bases that match TRBD2. This CDR3 spans 15 amino acids. The germline CDR1 and CDR2 sequences are MNHNS and SASEGT. V was pared by 7 bases and J by 3 bases, with 10 bases of the junction left unmatched. In DNA form, the CDR3 reads TGTGCCAGCAATGTACGTAGCGGGAGCGGCTACGAGCAGTACTTC. This gives the protein CASNVRSGSGYEQYF.

This chain connects TRBV24-1 to TRBJ2-3, with 12 bases lining up with TRBD2. The CDR3 has 18 amino acids. With V trimmed by 3 bases and J by 2 bases, 8 bases remained unmatched. Germline CDR1 reads KGHDR; CDR2 reads SFDVKD. This CDR3 reads CATSDPSGRAGYTDTQYF. CDR3 nucleotide sequence: TGTGCCACCAGTGATCCTAGCGGGAGGGCAGGGTACACAGATACGCAGTATTTT.

On this clonotype: A much larger clone differs from this one at a single base, so this may be a read error. The CDR3: CASSFSLNEQYF. The DNA for the CDR3 is TGTGCCAGCAGCTTCTCCCTCAATGAGCAGTACTTC. This chain uses TRBV7-2 with TRBJ2-7, with unresolved D. The germline gives CDR1 SGHTA, CDR2 FQGNSA. V was shortened by 3 bases and J by 7 bases, with 10 bases between the two germline ends. The CDR3 has 12 amino acids.

The chain has TRBV6-1 and TRBJ1-2; TRBD1 matches 8 bases. The CDR3 is made up of 16 amino acids. The germline V gene has CDR1 MNHNS and CDR2 SASEGT. V lost 7 bases to trimming and J lost 7 bases; unmatched junction nucleotides: 17. CDR3 region: CASTDWVQGARGGYTF. The CDR3 nucleotides are TGTGCCAGCACCGATTGGGTGCAGGGGGCCCGAGGTGGCTACACCTTC.

This clonotype was found many times. The chain links TRBV29-1 to TRBJ2-5; possibly TRBD2 for D (6 bases). V was shortened by 3 bases and J by 2 bases, with 13 bases between the two germline ends. The CDR3 has 14 amino acids. The germline gives CDR1 SQVTM, CDR2 ANQGSEA. CDR3 nucleotide sequence: TGCAGCGTTGAGGGGGGAGGAACGCAAGAGACCCAGTACTTC. Translating gives CSVEGGGTQETQYF.

The CDR3 DNA follows: TGTGCCACCAGCAGAGTTGATTATAGCAATCAGCCCCAGCATTTT. Protein product: CATSRVDYSNQPQHF. This chain uses TRBV15 with TRBJ1-5; D is uncertain. This CDR3 has 15 residues. Germline V gene sequence: CDR1 LNHNV, CDR2 YYDKDF (reference sequence). V lost 1 base and J 0 bases, leaving 7 bases between the germline ends.

The rearrangement links TRBV6-5 to TRBJ2-1; D uncertain. V was pared by 10 bases and J by 5 bases, with 15 bases between. CDR1 MNHEY and CDR2 SVGAGI come from the germline V gene. CDR3 length: 13 residues. Here the CDR3 reads CATSGFLNNEQFF. In DNA form, the CDR3 reads TGTGCCACCTCAGGTTTTTTAAACAATGAGCAGTTCTTC.

This clonotype was counted only a few times. The rearrangement uses TRBV5-6 and TRBJ2-6; D might be TRBD2 (5 bases). Trimming took 4 bases from V and 4 from J, leaving 12 bases between them. Germline CDR1 reads SGHDT; CDR2 reads YYEEEE. The CDR3 is made up of 15 amino acids. DNA for the CDR3: TGTGCCAGCAGCACCTGGGGAGCCGGGGCCAACGTCCTGACTTTC. Protein: CASSTWGAGANVLTF.

This clonotype was seen only a few times. V usage is TRBV20-1 and J usage is TRBJ2-1, with D tentatively TRBD1 or TRBD2 (5 bases each). Trimming took 6 bases from V and 9 from J, leaving 15 bases between them. The CDR3 spans 12 residues. The germline V gene has CDR1 DFQATT and CDR2 SNEGSKA (reference sequence). The CDR3 region is CSAKRGAIEQFF. CDR3 bases: TGCAGTGCAAAGAGGGGAGCTATTGAGCAGTTCTTC.